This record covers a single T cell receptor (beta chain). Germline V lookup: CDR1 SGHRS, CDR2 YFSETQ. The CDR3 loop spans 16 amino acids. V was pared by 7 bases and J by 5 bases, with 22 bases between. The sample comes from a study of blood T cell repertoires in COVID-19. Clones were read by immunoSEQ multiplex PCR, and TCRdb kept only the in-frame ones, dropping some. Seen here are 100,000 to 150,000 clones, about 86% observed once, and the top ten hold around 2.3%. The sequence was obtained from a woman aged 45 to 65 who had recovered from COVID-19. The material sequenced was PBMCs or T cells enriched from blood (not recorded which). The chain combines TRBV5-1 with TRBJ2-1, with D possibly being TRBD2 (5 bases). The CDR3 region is CASGSESAGTNNEQFF. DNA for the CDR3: TGCGCCAGCGGATCTGAGTCGGCGGGCACCAACAATGAGCAGTTCTTC. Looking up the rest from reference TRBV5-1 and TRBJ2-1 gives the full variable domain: KAGVTQTPRYLIKTRGQQVTLSCSPISGHRSVSWYQQTPGQGLQFLFEYFSETQRNKGNFPGRFSGRQFSNSRSEMNVSTLELGDSALYLCASGSESAGTNNEQFFGPGTRLTVL.